This T cell receptor beta chain comes out of a study of CD8 T cells in ankylosing spondylitis. V lost 0 bases and J 7 bases, leaving 10 bases between the germline ends. CDR3 length equals 13 residues. In germline, CDR1 is SGHRS, CDR2 YFSETQ. Study-wide results and limits: Previous work reported some of these motif variants in the synovial fluid and blood of reactive arthritis. Peripheral blood held disease-linked clones only at relatively low frequency, and these were CD8+.

Scientists made TCR beta libraries using quantitative 5'-RACE with molecular barcodes. TCRdb fed the 5' RACE reads into MiXCR, producing one record per CDR3 protein. The table records some 70,000 distinct CDR3 sequences, 5.3% of them present only once. This clonotype came up many times. What it recognizes is unknown. The chain recombines TRBV5-1 with TRBJ1-2; D possibly corresponds to TRBD1 (5 bases). What was sequenced was blood, either unsorted or a sorted T cell fraction (not recorded which). This clonotype originated in a male donor with ankylosing spondylitis or in good health (not recorded which). The CDR3: CASSLGQGGGYTF. CDR3 nucleotides: TGCGCCAGCAGCTTGGGGCAGGGCGGTGGCTACACCTTC.